Given below is one T cell receptor beta chain in context. Its antigen is as yet unknown. The data originate from a study of T cell responses to AZD1222 COVID-19 vaccine. Study-wide points: The donor cohort was predominantly white British with a female majority, and clonal diversity may have been underestimated. Baseline serology detected seropositivity in only a handful of AZD1222 recipients.

Sequenced by immunoSEQ multiplex PCR; TCRdb stores in-frame clones only, minus some. Of some 150,000 clones listed, approximately 92% are singletons. This sequence originates from an adult in good health. The starting material was peripheral blood, obtained on day 0 of AZD1222 vaccination.

This CDR3 is CASSLFRTGMNTEAFF. The CDR3 DNA reads TGTGCCAGTAGTCTTTTCAGGACAGGGATGAACACTGAAGCTTTCTTT. The chain recombines TRBV19 with TRBJ1-1, with 8 positions matching TRBD1. After removal of 5 bases from V and 0 bases from J, the junction contained 8 bases not matched to a gene. The CDR3 consists of 16 residues. Germline CDR1 reads LNHDA; CDR2 reads SQIVND (reference sequence). Using reference TRBV19 and TRBJ1-1 for the parts outside the CDR3, the full variable domain is DGGITQSPKYLFRKEGQNVTLSCEQNLNHDAMYWYRQDPGQGLRLIYYSQIVNDFQKGDIAEGYSVSREKKESFPLTVTSAQKNPTAFYLCASSLFRTGMNTEAFFGQGTRLTVV.